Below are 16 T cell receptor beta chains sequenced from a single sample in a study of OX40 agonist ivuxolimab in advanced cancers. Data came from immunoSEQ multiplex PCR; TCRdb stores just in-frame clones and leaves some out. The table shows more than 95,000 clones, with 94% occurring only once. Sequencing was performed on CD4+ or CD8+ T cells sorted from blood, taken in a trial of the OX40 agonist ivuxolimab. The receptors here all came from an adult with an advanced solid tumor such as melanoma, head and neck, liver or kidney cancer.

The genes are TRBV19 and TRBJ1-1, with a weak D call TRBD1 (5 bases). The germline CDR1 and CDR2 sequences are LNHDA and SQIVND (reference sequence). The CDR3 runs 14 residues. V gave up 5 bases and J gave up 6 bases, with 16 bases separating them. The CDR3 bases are TGTGCCAGTAGTCCAGACAGAGGGGTCTCTGAAGCTTTCTTT. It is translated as CASSPDRGVSEAFF.

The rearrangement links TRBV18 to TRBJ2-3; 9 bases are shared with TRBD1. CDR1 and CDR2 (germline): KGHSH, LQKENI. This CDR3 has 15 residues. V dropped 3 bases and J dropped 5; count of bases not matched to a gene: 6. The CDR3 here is CASSPGTGTGDTQYF. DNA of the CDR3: TGTGCCAGCTCACCCGGGACAGGGACGGGAGATACGCAGTATTTT.

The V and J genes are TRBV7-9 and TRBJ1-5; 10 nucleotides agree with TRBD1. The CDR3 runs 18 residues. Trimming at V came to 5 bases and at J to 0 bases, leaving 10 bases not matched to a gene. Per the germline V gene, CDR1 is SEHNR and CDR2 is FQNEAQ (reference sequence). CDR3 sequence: CASSPGRDRGYSNQPQHF. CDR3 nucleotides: TGTGCCAGCAGCCCCGGGCGGGACAGGGGATATAGCAATCAGCCCCAGCATTTT.

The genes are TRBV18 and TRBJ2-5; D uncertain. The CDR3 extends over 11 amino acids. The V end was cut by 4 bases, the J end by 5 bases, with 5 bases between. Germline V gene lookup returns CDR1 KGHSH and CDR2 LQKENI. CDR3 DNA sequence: TGTGCCAGCTCACTGCTTGAGACCCAGTACTTC. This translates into CASSLLETQYF.

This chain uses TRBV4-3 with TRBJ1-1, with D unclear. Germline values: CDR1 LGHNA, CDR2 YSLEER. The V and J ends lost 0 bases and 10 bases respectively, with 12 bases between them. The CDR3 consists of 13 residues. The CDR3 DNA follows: TGCGCCAGCAGCCAAGATCACCTCATGGCAGCTTTCTTT. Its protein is CASSQDHLMAAFF.

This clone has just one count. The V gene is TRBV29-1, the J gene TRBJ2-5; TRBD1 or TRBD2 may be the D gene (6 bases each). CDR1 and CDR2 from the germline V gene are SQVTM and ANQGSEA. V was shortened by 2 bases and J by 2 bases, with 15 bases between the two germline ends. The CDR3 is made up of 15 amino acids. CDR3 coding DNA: TGCAGCGTTGAACGGTGGGGGGCCGGGCAAGAGACCCAGTACTTC. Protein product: CSVERWGAGQETQYF.

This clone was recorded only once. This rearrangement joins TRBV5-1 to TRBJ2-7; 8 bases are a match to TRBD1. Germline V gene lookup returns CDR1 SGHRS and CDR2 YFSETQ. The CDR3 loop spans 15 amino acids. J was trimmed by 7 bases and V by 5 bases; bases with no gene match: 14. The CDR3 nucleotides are TGCGCCAGCAGTTCTACCAGGGGGCAGCCTGGTGAGCAGTACTTC. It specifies CASSSTRGQPGEQYF.

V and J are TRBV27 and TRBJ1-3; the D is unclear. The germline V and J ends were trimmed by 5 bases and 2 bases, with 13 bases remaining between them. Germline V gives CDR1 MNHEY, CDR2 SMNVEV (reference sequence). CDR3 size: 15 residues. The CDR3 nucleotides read TGTGCCAGCAGTCCAGTAGGAGGTACTGGAAACACCATATATTTT. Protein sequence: CASSPVGGTGNTIYF.

The DNA of the CDR3 is TGCAGTGCTAGGGACGGGTACGAGCAGTACTTC. It codes for CSARDGYEQYF. The V gene is TRBV20-1, the J gene TRBJ2-7; D remains unclear. The CDR3 extends over 11 amino acids. Germline V CDR1 and CDR2: DFQATT, SNEGSKA (reference sequence). Trimming removed 3 bases from V and 4 bases from J, with 7 bases in between.

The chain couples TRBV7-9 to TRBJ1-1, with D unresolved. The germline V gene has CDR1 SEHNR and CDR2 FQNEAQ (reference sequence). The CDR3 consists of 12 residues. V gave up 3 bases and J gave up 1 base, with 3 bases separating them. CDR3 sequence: CASSFWNTEAFF. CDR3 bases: TGTGCCAGCAGCTTCTGGAACACTGAAGCTTTCTTT.

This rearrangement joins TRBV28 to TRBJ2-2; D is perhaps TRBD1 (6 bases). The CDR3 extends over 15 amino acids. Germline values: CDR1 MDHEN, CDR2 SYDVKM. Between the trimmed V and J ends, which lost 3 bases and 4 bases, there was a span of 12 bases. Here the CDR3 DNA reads TGTGCCAGCAGTTTCAGGGGACGTGGCACCGGGGAGCTGTTTTTT. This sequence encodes CASSFRGRGTGELFF.

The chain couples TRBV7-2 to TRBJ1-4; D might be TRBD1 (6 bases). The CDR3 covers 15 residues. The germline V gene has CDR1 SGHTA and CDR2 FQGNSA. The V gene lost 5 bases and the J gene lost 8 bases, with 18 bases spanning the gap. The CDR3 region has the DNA TGTGCCAGCAGCCCCCGGGCAGGGGTACGAGAAAAACTGTTTTTT. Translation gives CASSPRAGVREKLFF.

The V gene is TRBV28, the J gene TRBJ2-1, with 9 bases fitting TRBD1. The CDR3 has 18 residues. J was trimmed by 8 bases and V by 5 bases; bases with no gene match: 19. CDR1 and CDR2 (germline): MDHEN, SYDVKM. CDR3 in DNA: TGTGCCAGCAGTACCTTTTATTACTGGGGACAGGGACTCTATGAGCAGTTCTTC. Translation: CASSTFYYWGQGLYEQFF.

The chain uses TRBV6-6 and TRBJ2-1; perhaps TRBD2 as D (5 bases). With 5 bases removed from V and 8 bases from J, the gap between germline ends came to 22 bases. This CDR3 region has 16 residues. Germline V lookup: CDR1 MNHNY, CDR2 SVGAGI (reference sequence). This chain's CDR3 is CASSAPRGRLRDEQFF. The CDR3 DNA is TGTGCCAGCAGTGCTCCCAGAGGGAGACTACGGGATGAGCAGTTCTTC.

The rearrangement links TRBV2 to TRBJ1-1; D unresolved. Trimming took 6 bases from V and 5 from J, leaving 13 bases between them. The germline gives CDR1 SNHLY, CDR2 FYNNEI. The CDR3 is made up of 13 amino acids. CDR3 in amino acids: CASRVGRQTEAFF. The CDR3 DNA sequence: TGTGCCAGCAGGGTAGGGAGGCAAACTGAAGCTTTCTTT. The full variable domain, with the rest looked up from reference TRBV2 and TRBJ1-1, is EPEVTQTPSHQVTQMGQEVILRCVPISNHLYFYWYRQILGQKVEFLVSFYNNEISEKSEIFDDQFSVERPDGSNFTLKIRSTKLEDSAMYFCASRVGRQTEAFFGQGTRLTVV.

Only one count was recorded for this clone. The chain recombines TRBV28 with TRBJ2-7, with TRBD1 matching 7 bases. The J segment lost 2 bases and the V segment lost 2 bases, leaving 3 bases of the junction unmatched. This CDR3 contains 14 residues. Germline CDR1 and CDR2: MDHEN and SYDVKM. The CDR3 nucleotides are TGTGCCAGCAGTTTAACAGGGGTCCCCTACGAGCAGTACTTC. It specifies CASSLTGVPYEQYF.